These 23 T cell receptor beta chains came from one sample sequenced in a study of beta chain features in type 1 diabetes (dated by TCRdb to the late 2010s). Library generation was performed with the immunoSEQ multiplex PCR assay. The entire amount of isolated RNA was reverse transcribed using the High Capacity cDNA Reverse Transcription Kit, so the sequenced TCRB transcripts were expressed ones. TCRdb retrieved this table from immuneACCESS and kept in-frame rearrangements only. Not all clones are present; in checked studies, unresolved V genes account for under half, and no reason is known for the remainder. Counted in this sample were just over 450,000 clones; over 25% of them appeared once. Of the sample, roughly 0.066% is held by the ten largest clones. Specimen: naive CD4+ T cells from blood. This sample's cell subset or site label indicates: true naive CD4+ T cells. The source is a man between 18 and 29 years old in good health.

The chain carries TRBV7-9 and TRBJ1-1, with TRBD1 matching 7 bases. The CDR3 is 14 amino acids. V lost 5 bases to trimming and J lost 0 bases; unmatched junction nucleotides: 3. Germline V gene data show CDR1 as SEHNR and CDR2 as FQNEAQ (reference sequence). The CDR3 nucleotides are TGTGCCAGCAGCGCGCAGGGGGTGAACACTGAAGCTTTCTTT. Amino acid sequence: CASSAQGVNTEAFF.

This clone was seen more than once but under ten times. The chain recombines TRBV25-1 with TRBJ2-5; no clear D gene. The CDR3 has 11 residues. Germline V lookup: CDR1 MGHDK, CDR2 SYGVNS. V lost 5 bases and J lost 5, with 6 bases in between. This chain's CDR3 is CASSPAETQYF. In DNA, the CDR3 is TGTGCCAGCAGTCCTGCGGAGACCCAGTACTTC.

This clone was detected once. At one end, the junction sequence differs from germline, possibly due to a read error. The CDR3 nucleotides read TGTGCCAGCAGCCAAGATTCCCCCGGGACAGGGGAGTTC. Protein sequence: CASSQDSPGTGEF. J is TRBJ2-7 and V is TRBV14; 10 positions match TRBD1. This CDR3 is built from 13 residues. Germline V gene lookup returns CDR1 SGHDN and CDR2 FVKESK.

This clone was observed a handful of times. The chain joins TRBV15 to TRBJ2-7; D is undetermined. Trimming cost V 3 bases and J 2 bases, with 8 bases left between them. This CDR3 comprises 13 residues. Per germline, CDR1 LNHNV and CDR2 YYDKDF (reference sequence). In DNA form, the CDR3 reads TGTGCCACCAGCAGGAGGCCCACCTACGAGCAGTACTTC. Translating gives CATSRRPTYEQYF.

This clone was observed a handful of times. The CDR3 is CSVEVGGNNQPQHF. CDR3 DNA sequence: TGCAGCGTTGAAGTAGGGGGAAACAATCAGCCCCAGCATTTT. The chain couples TRBV29-1 to TRBJ1-5; possible D gene TRBD1, 6 bases. Trimming removed 1 base at V and 3 bases at J, with 10 bases between. The germline gives CDR1 SQVTM, CDR2 ANQGSEA. The CDR3 has 14 residues.

In nucleotides, the CDR3 is TGCGCCAGCAGAAATAGCGGGATCCACTACGAGCAGTACTTC. It is translated as CASRNSGIHYEQYF. The chain combines TRBV5-1 with TRBJ2-7; 8 bases match TRBD2. The CDR3 length is 14 residues. Losses at the gene ends were 5 bases for V and 3 bases for J; bases not matched to a gene: 7. Per germline, CDR1 SGHRS and CDR2 YFSETQ. Together with reference TRBV5-1 and TRBJ2-7, the CDR3 gives the full variable domain: KAGVTQTPRYLIKTRGQQVTLSCSPISGHRSVSWYQQTPGQGLQFLFEYFSETQRNKGNFPGRFSGRQFSNSRSEMNVSTLELGDSALYLCASRNSGIHYEQYFGPGTRLTVT.

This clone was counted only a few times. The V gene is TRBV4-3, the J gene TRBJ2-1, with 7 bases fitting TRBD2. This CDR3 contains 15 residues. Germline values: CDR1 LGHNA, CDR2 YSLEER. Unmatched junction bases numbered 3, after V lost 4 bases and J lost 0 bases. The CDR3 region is CASSPGLVSYNEQFF. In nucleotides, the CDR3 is TGCGCCAGCAGCCCAGGACTAGTCTCCTACAATGAGCAGTTCTTC.

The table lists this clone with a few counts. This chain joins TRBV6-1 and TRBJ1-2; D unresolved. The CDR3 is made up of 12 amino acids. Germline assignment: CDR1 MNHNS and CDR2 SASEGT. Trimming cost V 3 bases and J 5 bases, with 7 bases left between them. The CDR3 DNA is TGTGCCAGCAGTGATCTAGGGTATGGCTACACCTTC. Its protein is CASSDLGYGYTF.

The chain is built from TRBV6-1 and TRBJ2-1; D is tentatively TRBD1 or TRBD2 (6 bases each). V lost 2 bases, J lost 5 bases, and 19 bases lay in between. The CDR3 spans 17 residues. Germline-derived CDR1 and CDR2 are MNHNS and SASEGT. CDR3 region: CASSERWGQRVNNEQFF. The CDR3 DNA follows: TGTGCCAGCAGTGAAAGATGGGGGCAGCGGGTCAACAATGAGCAGTTCTTC.

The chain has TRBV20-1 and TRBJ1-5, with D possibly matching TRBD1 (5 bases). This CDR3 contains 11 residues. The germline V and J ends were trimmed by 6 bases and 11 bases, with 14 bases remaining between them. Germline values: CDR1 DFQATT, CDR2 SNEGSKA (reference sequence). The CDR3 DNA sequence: TGCAGTGCCGCCCGGGGCGAGACCCAGCATTTT. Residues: CSAARGETQHF.

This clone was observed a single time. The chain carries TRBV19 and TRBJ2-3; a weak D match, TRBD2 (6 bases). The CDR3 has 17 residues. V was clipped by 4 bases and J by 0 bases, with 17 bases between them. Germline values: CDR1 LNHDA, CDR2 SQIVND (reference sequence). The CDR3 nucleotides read TGTGCCAGTAGTACCGAGGTGGCGGGAACTAGCACAGATACGCAGTATTTT. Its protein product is CASSTEVAGTSTDTQYF.

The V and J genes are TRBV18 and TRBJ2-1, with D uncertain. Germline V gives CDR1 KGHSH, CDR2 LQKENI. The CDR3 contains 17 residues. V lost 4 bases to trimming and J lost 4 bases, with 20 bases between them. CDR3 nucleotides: TGTGCCAGCTCACGCGTAGGGCTGTCTCAAGGATACAATGAGCAGTTCTTC. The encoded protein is CASSRVGLSQGYNEQFF. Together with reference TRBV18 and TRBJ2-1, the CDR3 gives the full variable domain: NAGVMQNPRHLVRRRGQEARLRCSPMKGHSHVYWYRQLPEEGLKFMVYLQKENIIDESGMPKERFSAEFPKEGPSILRIQQVVRGDSAAYFCASSRVGLSQGYNEQFFGPGTRLTVL.

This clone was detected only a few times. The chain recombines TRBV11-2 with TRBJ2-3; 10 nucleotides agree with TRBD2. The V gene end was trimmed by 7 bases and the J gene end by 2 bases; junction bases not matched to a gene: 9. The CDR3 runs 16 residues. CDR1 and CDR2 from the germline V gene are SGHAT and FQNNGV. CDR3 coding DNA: TGTGCCAGCACCTTCCCAGCGGGAGGGCCCACAGATACGCAGTATTTT. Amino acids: CASTFPAGGPTDTQYF.

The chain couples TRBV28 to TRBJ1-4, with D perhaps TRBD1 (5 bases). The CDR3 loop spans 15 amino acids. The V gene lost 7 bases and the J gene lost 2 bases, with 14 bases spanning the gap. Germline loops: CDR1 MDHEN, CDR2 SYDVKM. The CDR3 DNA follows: TGTGCCAGCATCCCTAGAGGGACCACTAATGAAAAACTGTTTTTT. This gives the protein CASIPRGTTNEKLFF.

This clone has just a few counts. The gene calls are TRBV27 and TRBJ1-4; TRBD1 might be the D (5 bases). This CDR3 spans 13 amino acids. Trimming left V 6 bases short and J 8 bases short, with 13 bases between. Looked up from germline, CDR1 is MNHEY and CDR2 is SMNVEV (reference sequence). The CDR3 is CASRTALGEKLFF. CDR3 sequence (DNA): TGTGCCAGCAGGACAGCCCTAGGGGAAAAACTGTTTTTT.

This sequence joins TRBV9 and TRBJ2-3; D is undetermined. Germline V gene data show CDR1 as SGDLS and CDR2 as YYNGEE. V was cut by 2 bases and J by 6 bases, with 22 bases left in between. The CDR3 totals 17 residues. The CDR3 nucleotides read TGTGCCAGCAGCGTCGACCCCGGGCCAGGAGCGACGGATACGCAGTATTTT. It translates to CASSVDPGPGATDTQYF.

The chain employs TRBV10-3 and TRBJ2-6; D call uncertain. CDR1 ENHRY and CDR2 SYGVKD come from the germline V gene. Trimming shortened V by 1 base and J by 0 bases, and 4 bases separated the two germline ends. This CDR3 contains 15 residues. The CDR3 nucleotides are TGTGCCATCAGTGAGTTGTACTCTGGGGCCAACGTCCTGACTTTC. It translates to CAISELYSGANVLTF.

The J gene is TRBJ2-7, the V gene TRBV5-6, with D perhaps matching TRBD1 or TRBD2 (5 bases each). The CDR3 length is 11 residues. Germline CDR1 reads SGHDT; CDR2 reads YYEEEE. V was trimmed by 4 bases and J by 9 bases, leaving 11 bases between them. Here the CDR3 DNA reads TGTGCCAGCAGCCTTGGGACGAGGCAGTACTTC. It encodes CASSLGTRQYF.

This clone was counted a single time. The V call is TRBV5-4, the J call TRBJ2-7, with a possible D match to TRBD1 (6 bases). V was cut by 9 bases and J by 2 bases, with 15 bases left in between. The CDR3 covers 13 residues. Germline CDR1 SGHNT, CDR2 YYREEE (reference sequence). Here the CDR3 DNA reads TGTGCCACGAAACGAACAGGGCCCTACGAGCAGTACTTC. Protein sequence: CATKRTGPYEQYF.

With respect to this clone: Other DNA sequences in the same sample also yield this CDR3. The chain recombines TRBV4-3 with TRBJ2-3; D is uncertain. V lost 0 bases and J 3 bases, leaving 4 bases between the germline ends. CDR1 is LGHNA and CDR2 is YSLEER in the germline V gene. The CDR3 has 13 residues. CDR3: CASSQDRTDTQYF. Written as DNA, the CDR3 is TGCGCCAGCAGCCAAGATAGGACAGATACGCAGTATTTT.

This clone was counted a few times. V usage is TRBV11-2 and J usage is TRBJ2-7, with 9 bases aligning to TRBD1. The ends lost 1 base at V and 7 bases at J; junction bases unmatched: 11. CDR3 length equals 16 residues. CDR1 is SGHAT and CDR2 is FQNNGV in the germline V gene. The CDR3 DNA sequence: TGTGCCAGCAGCTTAGTTCCGGGACAGGGCCCTCGGGAGCAGTACTTC. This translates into CASSLVPGQGPREQYF.

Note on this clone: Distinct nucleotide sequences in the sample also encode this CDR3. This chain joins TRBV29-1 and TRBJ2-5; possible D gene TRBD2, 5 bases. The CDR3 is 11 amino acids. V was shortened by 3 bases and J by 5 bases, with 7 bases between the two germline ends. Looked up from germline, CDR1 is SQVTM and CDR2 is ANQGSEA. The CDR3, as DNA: TGCAGCGTTGAGAGCGGTGAGACCCAGTACTTC. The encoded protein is CSVESGETQYF.

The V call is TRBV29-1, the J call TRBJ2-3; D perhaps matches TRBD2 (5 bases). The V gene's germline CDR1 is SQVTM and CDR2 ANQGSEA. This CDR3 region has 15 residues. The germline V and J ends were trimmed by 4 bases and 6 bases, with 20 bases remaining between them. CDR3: CSVGPSPPSVDTQYF. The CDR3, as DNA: TGCAGCGTTGGGCCTAGCCCTCCCTCTGTGGATACGCAGTATTTT.